The clone carrying this TCR beta chain was counted many times. V lost 7 bases and J lost 2, with 12 bases in between. Germline V gene lookup returns CDR1 SQVTM and CDR2 ANQGSEA. CDR3 length: 12 amino acids. The data derive from a study of identical twins. TCRdb passed the 5' RACE reads through MiXCR, listing each CDR3 protein once. The sample carries nearly 900,000 distinct CDR3 sequences, about 12% recorded once. Another study also made use of these data, one on yellow fever vaccine responses in identical twins.

This rearrangement joins TRBV29-1 to TRBJ2-7; D is tentatively TRBD1 or TRBD2 (5 bases each). The TCR sequence derives from a woman aged 18-29 years in good health. Sequencing was performed on PBMCs. CDR3: CSAIGTTYEQYF. The CDR3 coding sequence is TGCAGCGCAATCGGGACCACCTACGAGCAGTACTTC.